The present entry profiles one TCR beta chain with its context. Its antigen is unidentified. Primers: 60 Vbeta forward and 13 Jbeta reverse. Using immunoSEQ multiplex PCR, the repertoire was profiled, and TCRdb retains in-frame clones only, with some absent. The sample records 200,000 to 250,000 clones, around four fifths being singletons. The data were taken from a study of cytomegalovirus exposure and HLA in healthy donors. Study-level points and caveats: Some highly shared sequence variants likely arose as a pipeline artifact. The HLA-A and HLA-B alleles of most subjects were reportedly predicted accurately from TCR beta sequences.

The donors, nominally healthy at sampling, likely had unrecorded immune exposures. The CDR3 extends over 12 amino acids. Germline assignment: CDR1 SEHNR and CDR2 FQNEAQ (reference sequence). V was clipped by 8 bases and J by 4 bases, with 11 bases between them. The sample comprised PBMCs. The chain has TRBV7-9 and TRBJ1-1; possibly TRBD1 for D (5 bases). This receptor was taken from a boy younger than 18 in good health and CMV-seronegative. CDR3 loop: CASRTGGTEAFF. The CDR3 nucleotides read TGTGCCAGCCGCACGGGGGGCACTGAAGCTTTCTTT.